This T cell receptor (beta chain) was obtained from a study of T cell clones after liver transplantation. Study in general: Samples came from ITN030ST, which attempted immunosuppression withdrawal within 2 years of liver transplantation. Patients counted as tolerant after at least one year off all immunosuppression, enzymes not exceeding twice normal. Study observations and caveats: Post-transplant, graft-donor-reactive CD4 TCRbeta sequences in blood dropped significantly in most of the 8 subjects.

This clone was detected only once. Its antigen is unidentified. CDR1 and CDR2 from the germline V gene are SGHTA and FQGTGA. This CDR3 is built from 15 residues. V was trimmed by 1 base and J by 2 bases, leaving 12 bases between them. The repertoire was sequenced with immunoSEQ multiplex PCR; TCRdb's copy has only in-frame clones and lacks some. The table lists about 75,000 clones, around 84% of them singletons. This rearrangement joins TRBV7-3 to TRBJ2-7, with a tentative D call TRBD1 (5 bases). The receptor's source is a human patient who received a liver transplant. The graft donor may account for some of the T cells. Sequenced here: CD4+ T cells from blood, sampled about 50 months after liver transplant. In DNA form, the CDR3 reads TGTGCCAGCAGCTTAAGCCCTGGGGCAACCTACGAGCAGTACTTC. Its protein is CASSLSPGATYEQYF.